These 13 T cell receptor beta chains were all obtained from the same sample, sequenced in a study of cytomegalovirus exposure and HLA in healthy donors. PCR was performed using 60 Vbeta and 13 Jbeta primers. Clones were read by immunoSEQ multiplex PCR, and TCRdb kept only the in-frame ones, dropping some. The sample carries around 200,000 clones, around 89% recorded once. Sequencing used PBMCs. Receptor source: a woman under 30 in good health and CMV-seronegative.

Points on this clone: The identical CDR3 is also encoded by other nucleotide sequences in the sample. The CDR3 region has the DNA TGTGCCAGCTCACGTCAGGGACAGGGGGCCTACGAGCAGTACTTC. It translates to CASSRQGQGAYEQYF. The J gene is TRBJ2-7, the V gene TRBV18; 11 bases align to TRBD1. V trimming: 4 bases; J trimming: 2 bases; junction bases outside the gene matches: 4. Germline V gene sequence: CDR1 KGHSH, CDR2 LQKENI. CDR3 length: 15 residues.

The chain employs TRBV6-5 and TRBJ2-1; 7 bases are a match to TRBD2. From germline, CDR1 is MNHEY and CDR2 SVGAGI. The CDR3 covers 13 residues. With V trimmed by 3 bases and J by 5 bases, 1 base remained unmatched. CDR3: CASSYRGDNEQFF. The CDR3 region has the DNA TGTGCCAGCAGTTATCGGGGGGACAATGAGCAGTTCTTC.

The J gene is TRBJ2-5, the V gene TRBV2; 7 nucleotides line up with TRBD1. The CDR3 covers 14 residues. Unmatched junction bases numbered 10, after V lost 7 bases and J lost 5 bases. Germline V gene lookup returns CDR1 SNHLY and CDR2 FYNNEI. Here the CDR3 reads CASTLNRGSETQYF. CDR3 sequence (DNA): TGTGCCAGCACCCTCAACAGGGGATCGGAGACCCAGTACTTC.

J is TRBJ2-7 and V is TRBV5-1; 9 bases are shared with TRBD1. Per the germline V gene, CDR1 is SGHRS and CDR2 is YFSETQ. V lost 2 bases to trimming and J lost 4 bases; unmatched junction nucleotides: 10. The CDR3 loop spans 16 amino acids. The CDR3 region has the DNA TGCGCCAGCAGCTTTGTACCAGGGACAGGGTCGTACGAGCAGTACTTC. It codes for CASSFVPGTGSYEQYF.

The chain uses TRBV7-2 and TRBJ2-2; TRBD2 matches at 7 bases. This CDR3 region has 17 residues. CDR1 and CDR2 from the germline V gene are SGHTA and FQGNSA. V gave up 5 bases and J gave up 4 bases; unmatched junction bases: 13. CDR3 sequence reads: CASSRSSGTLRTGELFF. CDR3 in DNA: TGTGCCAGCAGCAGATCCAGCGGGACCCTGCGCACCGGGGAGCTGTTTTTT.

The chain couples TRBV5-4 to TRBJ2-1, with D maybe TRBD1 (5 bases). The length of the CDR3 is 14 residues. Germline CDR1 and CDR2: SGHNT and YYREEE (reference sequence). V was pared by 7 bases and J by 2 bases, with 13 bases between. The CDR3 spells CASSRAGPYNEQFF. For the CDR3, the DNA is TGTGCCAGCTCTCGGGCAGGGCCCTACAATGAGCAGTTCTTC. Full variable domain (outside the CDR3, taken from reference TRBV5-4 and TRBJ2-1): ETGVTQSPTHLIKTRGQQVTLRCSSQSGHNTVSWYQQALGQGPQFIFQYYREEENGRGNFPPRFSGLQFPNYSSELNVNALELDDSALYLCASSRAGPYNEQFFGPGTRLTVL.

The chain has TRBV19 and TRBJ2-3, with 8 bases aligning to TRBD2. This CDR3 is 16 amino acids long. Germline V gene sequence: CDR1 LNHDA, CDR2 SQIVND (reference sequence). Losses at the gene ends were 6 bases for V and 0 bases for J; bases not matched to a gene: 8. CDR3 region: CASRPAAGASTDTQYF. CDR3 bases: TGTGCCAGTAGGCCGGCAGCGGGGGCCAGCACAGATACGCAGTATTTT.

This sequence joins TRBV4-1 and TRBJ2-1; perhaps TRBD2 as D (6 bases). CDR1 is MGHRA, CDR2 YSYEKL, per germline. The CDR3 length is 14 residues. V was pared by 9 bases and J by 1 base, with 13 bases between. CDR3 nucleotides: TGCGCCAGTAGTGGTAGCGGATCCTACAATGAGCAGTTCTTC. It translates to CASSGSGSYNEQFF.

The V call is TRBV19, the J call TRBJ2-7, with 8 bases matching TRBD2. The CDR3 extends over 18 amino acids. V trimming: 9 bases; J trimming: 0 bases; junction bases outside the gene matches: 19. Germline CDR1 LNHDA, CDR2 SQIVND (reference sequence). The CDR3 bases are TGTGCCAGGAGCCTACAGGAATTAATTGGACTAGCCTCCTACGAGCAGTACTTC. This encodes CARSLQELIGLASYEQYF.

With regard to this clone: This sample also contains other DNA sequences that code for the same CDR3. The chain combines TRBV5-1 with TRBJ1-1, with D unclear. The CDR3 totals 14 residues. In germline, CDR1 is SGHRS, CDR2 YFSETQ. The V and J ends lost 2 bases and 1 base respectively, with 9 bases between them. For the CDR3, the DNA is TGCGCCAGCAGCTTATCGTACACGAACACTGAAGCTTTCTTT. Amino acids: CASSLSYTNTEAFF.

This clone came up once. The chain is built from TRBV7-2 and TRBJ1-1, with D possibly being TRBD1 (5 bases). Trimming left V 7 bases short and J 0 bases short, with 15 bases between. Germline V gene data show CDR1 as SGHTA and CDR2 as FQGNSA. The CDR3 has 15 amino acids. CDR3 protein: CASKGEGPMNTEAFF. CDR3 DNA: TGTGCCAGCAAAGGGGAGGGACCCATGAACACTGAAGCTTTCTTT. Together with reference TRBV7-2 and TRBJ1-1, the CDR3 gives the full variable domain: GAGVSQSPSNKVTEKGKDVELRCDPISGHTALYWYRQSLGQGLEFLIYFQGNSAPDKSGLPSDRFSAERTGGSVSTLTIQRTQQEDSAVYLCASKGEGPMNTEAFFGQGTRLTVV.

The chain links TRBV7-6 to TRBJ2-7; 10 bases align to TRBD2. CDR1 is SGHVS and CDR2 is FNYEAQ in the germline V gene. This CDR3 region has 16 residues. With V trimmed by 1 base and J by 0 bases, 3 bases remained unmatched. The DNA for the CDR3 is TGTGCCAGCAGCTTAGGGTCTAGCGGGGGCTCCTACGAGCAGTACTTC. Translation gives CASSLGSSGGSYEQYF.

The chain carries TRBV18 and TRBJ1-1; D is undetermined. CDR3 size: 15 residues. Between the trimmed V and J ends, which lost 0 bases and 4 bases, there was a span of 12 bases. The germline V gene has CDR1 KGHSH and CDR2 LQKENI. The CDR3 sequence: CASSPPTTLATEAFF. DNA of the CDR3: TGTGCCAGCTCACCACCGACGACATTGGCCACTGAAGCTTTCTTT.